These 32 T cell receptor beta chains came from one sample sequenced in a study of OX40 agonist ivuxolimab in advanced cancers. Only in-frame clones appear in the TCRdb table, and some are missing; sequencing was by immunoSEQ multiplex PCR. Found here are 10,000 to 11,000 clones, roughly two thirds of them singletons; the top ten hold roughly 50%. Sequenced material: CD4+ or CD8+ T cells sorted from blood, taken in a trial of the OX40 agonist ivuxolimab. These receptors all come from an adult with an advanced solid tumor such as melanoma, head and neck, liver or kidney cancer.

The chain joins TRBV7-9 to TRBJ2-7; D is unresolved. CDR1 SEHNR and CDR2 FQNEAQ come from the germline V gene (reference sequence). V lost 5 bases and J lost 4, with 12 bases in between. The CDR3 is 13 residues long. The CDR3: CASSPNPAYEQYF. Here the CDR3 DNA reads TGTGCCAGCAGCCCAAACCCCGCGTACGAGCAGTACTTC.

This clone came up a few times. The V and J genes are TRBV6-5 and TRBJ1-1, with D unresolved. CDR3 length: 15 amino acids. V was trimmed by 6 bases and J by 1 base, leaving 15 bases between them. Germline V gene sequence: CDR1 MNHEY, CDR2 SVGAGI. CDR3 nucleotides: TGTGCCAGCAGCCCGGTGGTGGCAGAGAACACTGAAGCTTTCTTT. This encodes CASSPVVAENTEAFF.

The V gene is TRBV19, the J gene TRBJ2-3; 8 bases align to TRBD2. Trimming removed 5 bases from V and 0 bases from J; junction bases left unmatched: 4. This CDR3 spans 15 amino acids. Germline lookup yields CDR1 LNHDA and CDR2 SQIVND (reference sequence). The CDR3 spells CASSWTSSSTDTQYF. CDR3 in DNA: TGTGCCAGTAGTTGGACTAGCTCTAGCACAGATACGCAGTATTTT.

The chain has TRBV29-1 and TRBJ2-7, with a possible D match to TRBD2 (6 bases). Germline V gene data show CDR1 as SQVTM and CDR2 as ANQGSEA. The CDR3 has 13 residues. V was clipped by 6 bases and J by 4 bases, with 16 bases between them. The CDR3 DNA reads TGCAGCGTCAAGGGCGGAGGGGATTACGAGCAGTACTTC. The encoded protein is CSVKGGGDYEQYF.

Only one count was recorded for this clone. The rearrangement joins TRBV6-6 to TRBJ2-3; the D is unclear. Germline V lookup: CDR1 MNHNY, CDR2 SVGAGI (reference sequence). CDR3 length equals 13 residues. V dropped 5 bases and J dropped 2 bases, with 8 bases sitting between them. The CDR3 region is CASSKLITDTQYF. The DNA of the CDR3 is TGTGCCAGCAGTAAACTCATCACAGATACGCAGTATTTT.

This clone came up once. The chain carries TRBV11-2 and TRBJ1-6; D not certain. The CDR3 runs to 13 residues. Germline loops: CDR1 SGHAT, CDR2 FQNNGV. V was trimmed by 2 bases and J by 8 bases, leaving 7 bases between them. CDR3 DNA sequence: TGTGCCAGCAGCTTAAAGAATTATTCACCCCTCCACTTT. Protein product: CASSLKNYSPLHF.

CDR3 protein: CASSYGVSSYNEQFF. The CDR3 nucleotides read TGTGCCAGCAGCTATGGGGTTAGCTCCTACAATGAGCAGTTCTTC. This chain uses TRBV7-3 with TRBJ2-1; D is uncertain. Looked up from germline, CDR1 is SGHTA and CDR2 is FQGTGA. The CDR3 runs 15 residues. Deletions cut 4 bases from V and 0 bases from J, with 10 bases between.

The chain is built from TRBV19 and TRBJ1-2; unclear D gene. The CDR3 is 15 amino acids. V lost 3 bases, J lost 4 bases, and 15 bases lay in between. Looked up from germline, CDR1 is LNHDA and CDR2 is SQIVND (reference sequence). The CDR3, as DNA: TGTGCCAGTAGTATGCTTGGCAAACCTATCTATGGCTACACCTTC. It specifies CASSMLGKPIYGYTF.

The rearrangement uses TRBV28 and TRBJ2-3, with no clear D. Trimming removed 6 bases at V and 8 bases at J, with 15 bases between. Germline V gives CDR1 MDHEN, CDR2 SYDVKM. The CDR3 is 13 residues long. The CDR3 nucleotides read TGTGCCAGCAGCCCCTCAAGTGGTGGTACGCAGTATTTT. It translates to CASSPSSGGTQYF.

This chain links TRBV15 with TRBJ2-1; TRBD2 is a possible D gene (6 bases). V was shortened by 5 bases and J by 3 bases, with 17 bases between the two germline ends. This CDR3 contains 16 residues. Germline V CDR1 and CDR2: LNHNV, YYDKDF (reference sequence). The DNA of the CDR3 is TGTGCCACCAGCCCAGCGGGTCTAGCGCGCTACAATGAGCAGTTCTTC. This sequence encodes CATSPAGLARYNEQFF.

This clone was recorded many times. The rearrangement links TRBV19 to TRBJ1-1; D unresolved. Trimming took 7 bases from V and 5 from J, leaving 8 bases between them. Germline V CDR1 and CDR2: LNHDA, SQIVND (reference sequence). The CDR3 contains 11 residues. The CDR3 region is CASMLGTEAFF. DNA of the CDR3: TGTGCCAGTATGCTGGGAACTGAAGCTTTCTTT.

The rearrangement joins TRBV27 to TRBJ2-2; 10 bases are a match to TRBD2. The trim removed 0 bases at V and 2 bases at J, leaving 6 bases unmatched. The germline V gene has CDR1 MNHEY and CDR2 SMNVEV (reference sequence). The CDR3 loop spans 18 amino acids. The CDR3 DNA sequence: TGTGCCAGCAGTTTATCACTTGGACTAGCGGTCAACACCGGGGAGCTGTTTTTT. Amino acids: CASSLSLGLAVNTGELFF.

This chain's CDR3 is CASSLERTGAYGYTF. The CDR3 DNA is TGTGCCAGCAGCCTTGAAAGGACAGGGGCATATGGCTACACCTTC. The rearrangement links TRBV5-3 to TRBJ1-2; 9 bases are a match to TRBD1. TRBV5-3 is marked as an open reading frame, function uncertain. The CDR3 runs to 15 residues. Unmatched junction bases numbered 13, after V lost 8 bases and J lost 5 bases.

The rearrangement uses TRBV19 and TRBJ2-6; perhaps TRBD2 as D (5 bases). CDR1 and CDR2 from the germline V gene are LNHDA and SQIVND (reference sequence). Between the trimmed V and J ends, which lost 3 bases and 0 bases, there was a span of 15 bases. This CDR3 contains 18 residues. CDR3 amino acids: CASSMSRARASGANVLTF. CDR3 in DNA: TGTGCCAGTAGTATGTCGCGGGCAAGGGCCTCTGGGGCCAACGTCCTGACTTTC.

The rearrangement joins TRBV5-1 to TRBJ1-1, with D tentatively TRBD1 (5 bases). Germline assignment: CDR1 SGHRS and CDR2 YFSETQ. The CDR3 is 14 residues long. V shed 3 bases and J shed 1 base, with 10 bases lying between them. CDR3 sequence: CASSYTGGNTEAFF. The DNA of the CDR3 is TGCGCCAGCAGCTACACGGGGGGGAACACTGAAGCTTTCTTT.

This clone was recorded many times. The CDR3 loop is CASTGGYEQYF. The CDR3 bases are TGTGCCAGCACGGGCGGGTACGAGCAGTACTTC. The chain joins TRBV27 to TRBJ2-7, with D perhaps matching TRBD2 (5 bases). Germline CDR1 MNHEY, CDR2 SMNVEV (reference sequence). Trimming shortened V by 7 bases and J by 4 bases, and 8 bases separated the two germline ends. The CDR3 runs 11 residues.

CDR3 coding DNA: TGTGCCAGCAGCGTAGTAGGGGGAGATGAAAAACTGTTTTTT. Translation: CASSVVGGDEKLFF. This rearrangement joins TRBV9 to TRBJ1-4; D is possibly TRBD1 (6 bases). Trimming shortened V by 0 bases and J by 6 bases, and 9 bases separated the two germline ends. Germline CDR1 reads SGDLS; CDR2 reads YYNGEE. The CDR3 contains 14 residues.

The chain combines TRBV6-5 with TRBJ2-3, with D unclear. V was trimmed by 2 bases and J by 3 bases, leaving 15 bases between them. Germline V lookup: CDR1 MNHEY, CDR2 SVGAGI. CDR3 size: 16 residues. In DNA, the CDR3 is TGTGCCAGCAGTTACCTCGACATAGGCGGTACAGATACGCAGTATTTT. Protein product: CASSYLDIGGTDTQYF.

The rearrangement uses TRBV19 and TRBJ1-2; D perhaps matches TRBD1 (5 bases). Germline V lookup: CDR1 LNHDA, CDR2 SQIVND (reference sequence). The CDR3 runs to 14 residues. V dropped 0 bases and J dropped 8 bases, with 13 bases sitting between them. The CDR3 protein is CASSIDSGFRGYTF. CDR3 coding DNA: TGTGCCAGTAGTATAGACTCAGGGTTTCGAGGCTACACCTTC.

The rearrangement joins TRBV7-8 to TRBJ2-2; D gene ambiguous. V gave up 7 bases and J gave up 4 bases, with 13 bases separating them. The length of the CDR3 is 14 residues. Per germline, CDR1 SGHVS and CDR2 FQNEAQ. The CDR3, as DNA: TGTGCCAGCACCCTCATGAGAGCCACCGGGGAGCTGTTTTTT. Its translation: CASTLMRATGELFF.

CDR3 bases: TGTGCCAGCAGCTTGGGAGGGAACTATGGCTACACCTTC. Its protein is CASSLGGNYGYTF. The chain uses TRBV5-6 and TRBJ1-2; D is unresolved. CDR1 is SGHDT, CDR2 YYEEEE, per germline. The ends were cut back, 0 bases at V and 2 bases at J, with 5 bases in the middle. This CDR3 is built from 13 residues.

The V gene is TRBV7-9, the J gene TRBJ2-7; 7 nucleotides line up with TRBD2. The germline CDR1 and CDR2 sequences are SEHNR and FQNEAQ (reference sequence). This CDR3 contains 14 residues. The V gene end was trimmed by 3 bases and the J gene end by 4 bases; junction bases not matched to a gene: 6. The CDR3 bases are TGTGCCAGCAGCTTGGTCTTGCGGGAGTACGAGCAGTACTTC. Protein product: CASSLVLREYEQYF.

This clone was seen only a few times. The V and J genes are TRBV9 and TRBJ2-7; D is perhaps TRBD1 or TRBD2 (5 bases each). Trimming shortened V by 1 base and J by 7 bases, and 15 bases separated the two germline ends. CDR3 length equals 14 residues. The germline CDR1 and CDR2 sequences are SGDLS and YYNGEE. The CDR3 nucleotides are TGTGCCAGCAGCGTAAAGGTTGGGGGAACGGAGCAGTACTTC. Protein sequence: CASSVKVGGTEQYF.

The chain employs TRBV6-6 and TRBJ1-1; maybe TRBD1 (5 bases). The CDR3 covers 12 residues. Germline V gene lookup returns CDR1 MNHNY and CDR2 SVGAGI (reference sequence). V gave up 4 bases and J gave up 4 bases, with 7 bases separating them. CDR3 coding DNA: TGTGCCAGCAGTTGGGGGGGCACTGAAGCTTTCTTT. As protein: CASSWGGTEAFF.

Comment on this clone: The sample contains more than one DNA sequence encoding this CDR3. The CDR3 is CASSFGGYNEQFF. CDR3 bases: TGCGCCAGCAGCTTTGGCGGCTACAATGAGCAGTTCTTC. This sequence joins TRBV5-1 and TRBJ2-1; no clear D. Per germline, CDR1 SGHRS and CDR2 YFSETQ. The CDR3 loop spans 13 amino acids. V lost 2 bases to trimming and J lost 3 bases, with 6 bases between them.

The chain carries TRBV6-5 and TRBJ2-6; D is undetermined. V lost 2 bases and J 3 bases, leaving 11 bases between the germline ends. Germline V gives CDR1 MNHEY, CDR2 SVGAGI. This CDR3 comprises 16 residues. CDR3 nucleotide sequence: TGTGCCAGCAGTTACCCTTCGATGTTTGGGGCCAACGTCCTGACTTTC. Its translation is CASSYPSMFGANVLTF.

This clone was detected once. This sequence joins TRBV9 and TRBJ2-7; D is ambiguous. From germline, CDR1 is SGDLS and CDR2 YYNGEE. This CDR3 comprises 14 residues. V lost 4 bases and J 6 bases, leaving 17 bases between the germline ends. The CDR3 coding sequence is TGTGCCAGCAGCCAAGATCCGACGGTAACCGAGCAGTACTTC. The encoded protein is CASSQDPTVTEQYF.

The rearrangement uses TRBV7-2 and TRBJ1-2; TRBD1 is a possible D gene (6 bases). Per germline, CDR1 SGHTA and CDR2 FQGNSA. Trimming took off 7 bases at V and 7 bases at J, with 19 bases between the two ends. This CDR3 spans 14 amino acids. The CDR3 DNA sequence: TGTGCCAGCACCCTAACGATACAGGGCATTGGCTACACCTTC. It specifies CASTLTIQGIGYTF.

This clone appeared a few times. This chain links TRBV5-1 with TRBJ1-4; no definite D call. CDR3 length equals 14 residues. Trimming stripped 4 bases from V and 4 bases from J, with 11 bases between. Germline values: CDR1 SGHRS, CDR2 YFSETQ. The CDR3 DNA follows: TGCGCCAGCAGCCCCCGACCGGTTAATGAAAAACTGTTTTTT. Protein sequence: CASSPRPVNEKLFF.

This rearrangement joins TRBV19 to TRBJ2-5, with 9 positions matching TRBD1. The CDR3 covers 15 residues. Trimming at V came to 5 bases and at J to 4 bases, leaving 8 bases not matched to a gene. Germline CDR1 reads LNHDA; CDR2 reads SQIVND (reference sequence). The CDR3: CASSPGQGFLETQYF. For the CDR3, the DNA is TGTGCCAGTAGTCCGGGACAGGGCTTTCTAGAGACCCAGTACTTC.

V is TRBV9 and J is TRBJ2-5; D may be TRBD2 (5 bases). Germline V gives CDR1 SGDLS, CDR2 YYNGEE. The CDR3 loop spans 13 amino acids. Trimming left V 0 bases short and J 9 bases short, with 12 bases between. In nucleotides, the CDR3 is TGTGCCAGCAGCGTAGCTGAGGGAAGCCCCCAGTACTTC. Translation gives CASSVAEGSPQYF.

This clone was observed a few times. The genes are TRBV7-3 and TRBJ2-1; TRBD2 is a possible D gene (6 bases). This CDR3 comprises 16 residues. V lost 7 bases to trimming and J lost 2 bases, with 18 bases between them. The germline gives CDR1 SGHTA, CDR2 FQGTGA. CDR3 sequence: CASTRRGGDTYNEQFF. The CDR3 nucleotides are TGTGCCAGCACCCGACGGGGCGGGGATACCTACAATGAGCAGTTCTTC.